The next 14 T cell receptor beta chains were all read from a single sample in a study of T cell responses to AZD1222 COVID-19 vaccine. Here immunoSEQ multiplex PCR was the method, and the copy in TCRdb shows in-frame clones only, minus some. Of approximately 90,000 clones listed, nearly 90% are singletons. Specimen: peripheral blood, collected on day 0 of AZD1222 vaccination. These TCRs come from an adult in good health.

V gene TRBV29-1 combines with J gene TRBJ2-1; a weak D match, TRBD1 (5 bases). The germline V and J ends were trimmed by 0 bases and 7 bases, with 10 bases remaining between them. CDR3 size: 13 residues. Germline V CDR1 and CDR2: SQVTM, ANQGSEA. CDR3 sequence reads: CSVEDRAGNEQFF. CDR3 DNA: TGCAGCGTTGAAGATAGGGCAGGGAATGAGCAGTTCTTC.

V is TRBV28 and J is TRBJ2-7; tentatively, D is TRBD1 or TRBD2 (6 bases each). The CDR3 extends over 17 amino acids. Trimming cost V 3 bases and J 6 bases, with 24 bases left between them. Germline values: CDR1 MDHEN, CDR2 SYDVKM. CDR3 sequence (DNA): TGTGCCAGCAGTTTGGTCGCGGGTTGGGGGGCGCGATTCGAGCAGTACTTC. Translation: CASSLVAGWGARFEQYF.

This clone was seen just once. The chain recombines TRBV6-5 with TRBJ2-7; possibly TRBD1 for D (5 bases). CDR3 size: 14 residues. V lost 4 bases, J lost 6 bases, and 16 bases lay in between. In germline, CDR1 is MNHEY, CDR2 SVGAGI. The CDR3 nucleotides are TGTGCCAGCAGTTCTCTTGGGGCGGCCCGCGAGCAGTACTTC. Translated, it gives CASSSLGAAREQYF.

This clone was counted once. The chain employs TRBV27 and TRBJ1-5, with 12 bases fitting TRBD1. Germline CDR1 reads MNHEY; CDR2 reads SMNVEV (reference sequence). V shed 4 bases, J shed 8 bases, and the junction held 6 bases outside the gene matches. CDR3 length equals 15 residues. CDR3 DNA: TGTGCCAGCAGTTCGGGACAGGGGGCTTTCGAGCCCCAGCATTTT. Translating gives CASSSGQGAFEPQHF.

V is TRBV5-6 and J is TRBJ2-7; possible D gene TRBD1, 6 bases. The V and J ends lost 1 base and 5 bases respectively, with 13 bases between them. CDR1 and CDR2 (germline): SGHDT, YYEEEE. This CDR3 region has 14 residues. The CDR3 loop reads CASSLLDSLHEQYF. The CDR3 nucleotides read TGTGCCAGCAGCTTGTTGGACAGCCTCCACGAGCAGTACTTC.

The chain couples TRBV11-3 to TRBJ2-3; 9 nucleotides align to TRBD1. The CDR3 extends over 16 amino acids. V gave up 6 bases and J gave up 4 bases; unmatched junction bases: 11. Per germline, CDR1 SGHNT and CDR2 YENEEA. This chain's CDR3 is CASSPTGTGMADTQYF. In DNA form, the CDR3 reads TGTGCCAGCAGTCCGACCGGGACAGGGATGGCAGATACGCAGTATTTT. The full variable domain, its missing parts supplied by reference TRBV11-3 and TRBJ2-3, is EAGVVQSPRYKIIEKKQPVAFWCNPISGHNTLYWYLQNLGQGPELLIRYENEEAVDDSQLPKDRFSAERLKGVDSTLKIQPAELGDSAVYLCASSPTGTGMADTQYFGPGTRLTVL.

This clone came up once. The rearrangement joins TRBV6-5 to TRBJ1-5; TRBD1 matches 8 bases. The CDR3 contains 13 residues. The germline V gene has CDR1 MNHEY and CDR2 SVGAGI. The ends lost 7 bases at V and 4 bases at J; junction bases unmatched: 3. The CDR3 DNA is TGTGCCAGCACAACAGGGGGAAATCAGCCCCAGCATTTT. Encoded protein: CASTTGGNQPQHF.

This clone was picked up a small number of times. The CDR3 DNA follows: TGTGCCAGTAGTAAACAGGGTACTACTTTCTTT. Translated, it gives CASSKQGTTFF. The chain combines TRBV19 with TRBJ1-1, with D possibly TRBD1 on 6 matching bases. The CDR3 consists of 11 residues. Germline assignment: CDR1 LNHDA and CDR2 SQIVND (reference sequence). V gave up 4 bases and J gave up 12 bases, with 12 bases separating them.

V is TRBV27 and J is TRBJ2-2, with D possibly TRBD1 on 5 matching bases. CDR3 length equals 15 residues. The germline V and J ends were trimmed by 2 bases and 0 bases, with 7 bases remaining between them. Germline-derived CDR1 and CDR2 are MNHEY and SMNVEV (reference sequence). CDR3 bases: TGTGCCAGCAGTTTAATAGGGGCGAACACCGGGGAGCTGTTTTTT. Its translation: CASSLIGANTGELFF.

J is TRBJ2-2 and V is TRBV4-3; no definite D call. Per germline, CDR1 LGHNA and CDR2 YSLEER. With 6 bases removed from V and 3 bases from J, the gap between germline ends came to 14 bases. CDR3 length equals 15 residues. This CDR3 is CASSFSIQDTGELFF. The CDR3, as DNA: TGCGCCAGCAGTTTTTCAATTCAGGACACCGGGGAGCTGTTTTTT.

The table lists this clone with a count of one. The chain carries TRBV6-5 and TRBJ1-2; D gene uncertain. The CDR3 sequence is 14 residues long. Germline V gene sequence: CDR1 MNHEY, CDR2 SVGAGI. V was clipped by 0 bases and J by 6 bases, with 11 bases between them. CDR3 nucleotides: TGTGCCAGCAGTTACTCCGGGTGGGAACATGGCTACACCTTC. Residues: CASSYSGWEHGYTF.

This clone has just one count. The chain uses TRBV7-6 and TRBJ2-3; 9 bases are shared with TRBD1. Germline V CDR1 and CDR2: SGHVS, FNYEAQ. The V gene end was trimmed by 1 base and the J gene end by 3 bases; junction bases not matched to a gene: 8. The CDR3 sequence is 17 residues long. The DNA of the CDR3 is TGTGCCAGCAGCTTAGGCATCCGGACAGGGGAAACAGATACGCAGTATTTT. Encoded protein: CASSLGIRTGETDTQYF.

V usage is TRBV7-6 and J usage is TRBJ1-1; 8 nucleotides agree with TRBD1. Per germline, CDR1 SGHVS and CDR2 FNYEAQ. This CDR3 spans 15 amino acids. Losses at the gene ends were 1 base for V and 6 bases for J; bases not matched to a gene: 7. The CDR3 bases are TGTGCCAGCAGCTTAGAGGACAGGGTTTGGGCTGAAGCTTTCTTT. It is translated as CASSLEDRVWAEAFF.

This chain joins TRBV9 and TRBJ2-2; D may correspond to TRBD1 or TRBD2 (5 bases each). Germline V CDR1 and CDR2: SGDLS, YYNGEE. The CDR3 runs to 14 residues. Between the trimmed V and J ends, which lost 4 bases and 4 bases, there was a span of 11 bases. The CDR3 sequence is CASSLGALTGELFF. The CDR3 region has the DNA TGTGCCAGCAGCCTCGGGGCTCTCACCGGGGAGCTGTTTTTT.